Shown below are 8 T cell receptor beta chains from a single sample sequenced in a study of blood T cell repertoires in COVID-19 (TCRdb year 2020). Library construction relied on the immunoSEQ multiplex PCR assay. As stored in TCRdb, this immuneACCESS dataset retains in-frame rearrangements with V and J assigned. A fraction of the clones does not appear; measured against another copy, unresolved V genes explain less than half of the discrepancy, and the remainder lacks a known reason. For this sample there are 300,000 to 400,000 clones; 70% to 90% appear just once. The ten top clones hold 1.2% of the sample. Sequencing was carried out using PBMCs or T cells enriched from blood (not recorded which). These receptors all stem from a woman aged 18-30 years who had recovered from COVID-19.

V and J are TRBV3-1 (or the pseudogene TRBV3-2) and TRBJ1-1; 11 bases line up with TRBD1. The CDR3 sequence is 16 residues long. The J segment lost 5 bases and the V segment lost 6 bases, leaving 11 bases of the junction unmatched. CDR1 and CDR2 from the germline V gene are LGHDT and YNNKEL (reference sequence). The CDR3 reads CASSSGQGASYTEAFF. DNA for the CDR3: TGTGCCAGCAGTTCCGGACAGGGGGCGAGCTATACTGAAGCTTTCTTT.

This chain uses TRBV12-3 or TRBV12-4 with TRBJ1-1; TRBD1 might be the D (5 bases). Trimming pared 8 bases from V and 0 bases from J, leaving 10 bases between. The CDR3 extends over 13 amino acids. The CDR3 protein is CASGGTVNTEAFF. Here the CDR3 DNA reads TGTGCCAGCGGAGGGACGGTGAACACTGAAGCTTTCTTT.

The V gene is TRBV5-5, the J gene TRBJ1-1; a weak D match, TRBD1 (5 bases). In germline, CDR1 is SGHKS, CDR2 YYEKEE (reference sequence). The CDR3 sequence is 15 residues long. Trimming removed 1 base at V and 6 bases at J, with 16 bases between. The CDR3 loop reads CASSLWAGYSPEAFF. The CDR3 coding sequence is TGTGCCAGCAGCTTGTGGGCAGGGTACTCCCCTGAAGCTTTCTTT.

This chain links TRBV28 with TRBJ1-1, with 9 bases that match TRBD1. V lost 3 bases and J lost 1; bases outside the gene matches: 3. The germline CDR1 and CDR2 sequences are MDHEN and SYDVKM. The CDR3 loop spans 15 amino acids. The CDR3 protein is CASSLGDRENTEAFF. Written as DNA, the CDR3 is TGTGCCAGCAGTTTGGGGGACAGGGAGAACACTGAAGCTTTCTTT.

This clone appeared once. The CDR3, as DNA: TGTGCCAGCAGCCAAGTCCGCCCGACTGCAACTAATGAAAAACTGTTTTTT. It codes for CASSQVRPTATNEKLFF. The V call is TRBV4-2, the J call TRBJ1-4; D call uncertain. This CDR3 is 17 amino acids long. Germline V gives CDR1 LGHNA, CDR2 YNFKEQ. Trimming cost V 1 base and J 0 bases, with 12 bases left between them.

V gene TRBV9 combines with J gene TRBJ2-5; D unresolved. This CDR3 is built from 14 residues. V was cut by 3 bases and J by 5 bases, with 14 bases left in between. Germline CDR1 SGDLS, CDR2 YYNGEE. CDR3 bases: TGTGCCAGCAGCGCATCCTCGGTCACGGAGACCCAGTACTTC. It translates to CASSASSVTETQYF.

The rearrangement uses TRBV6-5 and TRBJ1-4, with a possible D match to TRBD1 (6 bases). The CDR3 is made up of 13 amino acids. Germline V gene lookup returns CDR1 MNHEY and CDR2 SVGAGI. The V gene lost 4 bases and the J gene lost 6 bases, with 9 bases spanning the gap. Here the CDR3 DNA reads TGTGCCAGCAGTTTCCACAGGGATGAAAAACTGTTTTTT. Protein sequence: CASSFHRDEKLFF.

The chain links TRBV30 to TRBJ1-2; D possibly corresponds to TRBD1 (5 bases). V was clipped by 1 base and J by 6 bases, with 12 bases between them. Germline V CDR1 and CDR2: GTSNPN, SVGIG (reference sequence). CDR3 length: 13 amino acids. CDR3 residues: CAWSDVGVDGYTF. CDR3 DNA: TGTGCCTGGAGTGATGTAGGGGTAGATGGCTACACCTTC.